This TCR beta chain emerged from a study of blood T cell repertoires in COVID-19. At the level of the study: The United States, Italy and Spain were the sources of the acute and convalescent COVID-19 samples. T cells, B-cell-depleted T cells, or PBMCs supplied cDNA or gDNA.

Using immunoSEQ multiplex PCR, the repertoire was profiled, and TCRdb retains in-frame clones only, with some absent. The table records about 100,000 clones, 87% of them present only once. This CDR3 is 15 amino acids long. Per the germline V gene, CDR1 is SEHNR and CDR2 is FQNEAQ (reference sequence). V was clipped by 1 base and J by 3 bases, with 9 bases between them. Input material: peripheral blood. This clonotype was obtained from a man between 25 and 39 years old in a cohort sampled during active COVID-19. The chain couples TRBV7-9 to TRBJ1-4; D perhaps matches TRBD1 (5 bases). This CDR3 reads CASSLGGDSNEKLFF. The CDR3 bases are TGTGCCAGCAGCTTAGGGGGGGACTCTAATGAAAAACTGTTTTTT.